This T cell receptor (beta chain) originates from a study of cytomegalovirus exposure and HLA in healthy donors. Though nominally healthy at sampling, donors likely had unrecorded immune exposures. General study findings and limits: TCR beta sequences reportedly predicted most subjects' HLA-A and HLA-B alleles accurately. Later analysis placed DRB1 highest and HLA-C lowest in TCR association rates, which differed by HLA locus. 87-base-pair reads could not separate some V segments, including TRBV6-2 and TRBV6-3.

Trimming pared 8 bases from V and 2 bases from J, leaving 16 bases between. The CDR3 has 14 amino acids. The germline gives CDR1 LNHDA, CDR2 SQIVND (reference sequence). PCR primers comprised 60 Vbeta and 13 Jbeta primers. Produced via immunoSEQ multiplex PCR; TCRdb's table is partial and in-frame only. The data show 81,000 or so clones, more than 70% seen once. This clone showed up just a few times. The antigen is undetermined. The specimen sequenced was PBMCs. V gene TRBV19 combines with J gene TRBJ2-7; D is unclear. The clonotype was recovered from a man in his sixties in good health and CMV-seronegative. CDR3 bases: TGTGCCAGTTGCAAAGACAAGACGGCCTACGAGCAGTACTTC. The encoded protein is CASCKDKTAYEQYF.